The present T cell receptor (beta chain) was sequenced within a study of T cell changes during pregnancy in multiple sclerosis (dated by TCRdb to the late 2010s). In the study overall: In women with multiple sclerosis, the researchers looked at how the T cell repertoire shifted as pregnancy progressed.

The protocol used for the library was the immunoSEQ multiplex PCR assay. TCRdb carries this immuneACCESS record with in-frame sequences only. Its versions omit some clonotypes, under half of them owing to an unresolved V gene in the studies checked, with the rest unexplained. Here the sample has some 60,000 clones; about 92% occur a single time. Under 0.95% of the sample goes to the ten largest clones. A remark on this clone: Its antigen is still unknown. No clone much larger than this one lies a single base away; base qualities are absent.

The input for sequencing was peripheral blood, taken in the first trimester of pregnancy. The TCR originated in a female donor with multiple sclerosis, enrolled in a pregnancy study.

The CDR3: CAWKWGLGKGEAFF. The nucleotides are TGTGCCTGGAAGTGGGGCCTGGGGAAAGGTGAAGCTTTCTTT. The chain couples TRBV30 to TRBJ1-1; perhaps TRBD1 is the D gene, with 5 bases matching. The CDR3 runs 14 residues from the cysteine to the phenylalanine. Only CDR3 DNA remains: 42 bases, in frame from the first base. As encoded in the germline V gene (reference sequence), CDR1 is GTSNPN while CDR2 is SVGIG. Cut back by 4 bases and 7 bases, the V and J ends lie 19 bases apart.